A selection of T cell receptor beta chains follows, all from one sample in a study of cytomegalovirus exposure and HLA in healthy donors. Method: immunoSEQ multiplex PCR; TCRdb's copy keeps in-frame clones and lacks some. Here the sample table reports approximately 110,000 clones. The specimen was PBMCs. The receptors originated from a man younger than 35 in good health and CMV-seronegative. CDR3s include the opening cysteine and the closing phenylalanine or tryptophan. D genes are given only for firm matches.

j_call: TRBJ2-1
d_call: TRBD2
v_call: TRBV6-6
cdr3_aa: CASSPGASGGNEQFF
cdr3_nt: TGTGCCAGCAGCCCCGGTGCTAGCGGGGGCAATGAGCAGTTCTTC

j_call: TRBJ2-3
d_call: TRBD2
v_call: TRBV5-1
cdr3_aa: CASSRSGLAGDTQYF
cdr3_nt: TGCGCCAGCAGCCGCTCGGGACTAGCTGGAGATACGCAGTATTTT

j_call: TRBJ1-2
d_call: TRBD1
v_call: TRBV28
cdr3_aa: CASSLWTGGDYGYTF
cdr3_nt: TGTGCCAGCAGTTTATGGACAGGGGGAGACTATGGCTACACCTTC

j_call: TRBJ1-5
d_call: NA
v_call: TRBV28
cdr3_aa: CASRKRTAYSNQPQHF
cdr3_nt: TGTGCCAGCAGAAAACGGACAGCTTATAGCAATCAGCCCCAGCATTTT

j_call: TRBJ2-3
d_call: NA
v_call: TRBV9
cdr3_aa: CASSVVGSVTDTQYF
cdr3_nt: TGTGCCAGCAGCGTAGTTGGTAGCGTCACAGATACGCAGTATTTT

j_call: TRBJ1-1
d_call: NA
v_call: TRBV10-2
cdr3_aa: CASSEYSNTEAFF
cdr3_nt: TGCGCCAGCAGTGAGTACAGTAACACTGAAGCTTTCTTT

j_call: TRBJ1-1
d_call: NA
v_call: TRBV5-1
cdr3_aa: CASSLGTVRDTEAFF
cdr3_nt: TGCGCCAGCAGCTTGGGGACAGTTAGGGACACTGAAGCTTTCTTT

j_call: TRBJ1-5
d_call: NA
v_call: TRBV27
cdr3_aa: CASSLALFWPQHF
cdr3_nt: TGTGCCAGCAGTTTAGCCCTATTTTGGCCCCAGCATTTT

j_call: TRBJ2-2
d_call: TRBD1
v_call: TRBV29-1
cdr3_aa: CSVRQGTGELFF
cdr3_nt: TGCAGCGTTCGACAGGGGACCGGGGAGCTGTTTTTT

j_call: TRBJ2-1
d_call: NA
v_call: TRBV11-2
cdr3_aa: CASTKQKREQFF
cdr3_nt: TGTGCCAGCACCAAGCAGAAGAGGGAGCAGTTCTTC

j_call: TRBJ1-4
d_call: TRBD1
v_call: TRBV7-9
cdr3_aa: CASSLNTGDGEKLFF
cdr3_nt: TGTGCCAGCAGCTTAAATACAGGGGACGGGGAAAAACTGTTTTTT

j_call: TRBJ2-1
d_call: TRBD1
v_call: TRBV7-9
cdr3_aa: CASSWPDRGRDEQFF
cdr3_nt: TGTGCCAGCAGCTGGCCCGACAGGGGGAGGGATGAGCAGTTCTTC

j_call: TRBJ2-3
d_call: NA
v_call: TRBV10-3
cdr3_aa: CAISPSRAGATDTQYF
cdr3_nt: TGTGCCATCAGTCCCTCCCGCGCGGGGGCCACAGATACGCAGTATTTT

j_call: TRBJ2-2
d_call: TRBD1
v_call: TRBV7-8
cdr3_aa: CASSLRPGQGAPGELFF
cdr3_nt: TGTGCCAGCAGCCTTCGTCCAGGACAGGGGGCCCCCGGGGAGCTGTTTTTT

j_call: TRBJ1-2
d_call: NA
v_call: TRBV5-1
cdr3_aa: CASSLAVLEEHTF
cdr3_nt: TGCGCCAGCAGCTTGGCCGTCCTGGAGGAACACACCTTC

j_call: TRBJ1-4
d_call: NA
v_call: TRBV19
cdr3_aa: CASSLANGEKLFF
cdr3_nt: TGTGCCAGTAGTTTAGCGAACGGGGAAAAACTGTTTTTT

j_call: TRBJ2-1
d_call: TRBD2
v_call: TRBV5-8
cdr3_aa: CASSLVAGVVHEQFF
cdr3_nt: TGTGCCAGCAGCTTGGTTGCGGGAGTTGTCCATGAGCAGTTCTTC

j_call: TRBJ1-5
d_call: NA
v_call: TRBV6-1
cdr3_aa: CASSRNSNQPQHF
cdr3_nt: TGTGCCAGCAGCAGAAATAGCAATCAGCCCCAGCATTTT

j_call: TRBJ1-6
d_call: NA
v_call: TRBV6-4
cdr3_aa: CASSETVGNSPLHF
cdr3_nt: TGTGCCAGCAGTGAAACAGTGGGTAATTCACCCCTCCACTTT

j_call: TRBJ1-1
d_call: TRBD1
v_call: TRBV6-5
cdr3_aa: CASSYDRGFTEAFF
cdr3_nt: TGTGCCAGCAGTTACGACAGGGGATTCACTGAAGCTTTCTTT

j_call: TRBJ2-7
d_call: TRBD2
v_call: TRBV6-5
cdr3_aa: CASSSEPGGTAYEQYF
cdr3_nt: TGTGCCAGCAGTTCGGAACCGGGGGGTACTGCCTACGAGCAGTACTTC

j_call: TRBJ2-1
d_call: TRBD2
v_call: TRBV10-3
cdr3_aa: CAIGTSGSNEQFF
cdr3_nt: TGTGCCATCGGGACTAGCGGGAGCAATGAGCAGTTCTTC

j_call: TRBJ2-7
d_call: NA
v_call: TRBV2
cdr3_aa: CASKGDLSYERYF
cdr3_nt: TGTGCCAGTAAAGGGGATTTGAGCTACGAGCGGTACTTC

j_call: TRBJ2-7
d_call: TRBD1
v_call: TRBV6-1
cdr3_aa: CASRGQGDYRQYF
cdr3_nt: TGTGCCAGCAGGGGACAGGGAGATTATAGGCAGTACTTC

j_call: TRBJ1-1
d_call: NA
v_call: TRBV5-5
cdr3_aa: CASSTDRLRAEAFF
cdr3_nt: TGTGCCAGCAGCACTGACAGGCTGAGGGCTGAAGCTTTCTTT

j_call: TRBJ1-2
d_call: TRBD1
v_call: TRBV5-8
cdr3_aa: CASRDRVGNYGYTF
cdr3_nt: TGTGCCAGCCGGGACAGGGTAGGAAACTATGGCTACACCTTC

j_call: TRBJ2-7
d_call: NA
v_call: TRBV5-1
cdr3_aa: CASTGSQGEKQYF
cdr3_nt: TGCGCCAGCACCGGCTCGCAGGGCGAAAAGCAGTACTTC

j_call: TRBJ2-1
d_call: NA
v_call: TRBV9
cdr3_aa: CASSFENNEQFF
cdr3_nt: TGTGCCAGCAGCTTTGAGAACAATGAGCAGTTCTTC

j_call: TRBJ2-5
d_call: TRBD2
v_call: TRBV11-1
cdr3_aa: CASSSPWGGVKETQYF
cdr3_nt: TGTGCCAGCAGTTCTCCGTGGGGGGGGGTCAAAGAGACCCAGTACTTC

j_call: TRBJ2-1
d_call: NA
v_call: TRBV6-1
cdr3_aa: CASSELNEQFF
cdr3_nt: TGTGCCAGCAGTGAGCTAAATGAGCAGTTCTTC

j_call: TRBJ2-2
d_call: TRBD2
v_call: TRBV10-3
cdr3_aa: CAISEAGGGELFF
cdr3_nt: TGTGCCATCAGTGAGGCGGGGGGCGGGGAGCTGTTTTTT

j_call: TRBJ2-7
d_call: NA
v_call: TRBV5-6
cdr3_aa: CASSLQEGFYEQYF
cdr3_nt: TGTGCCAGCAGCTTACAGGAAGGGTTCTACGAGCAGTACTTC

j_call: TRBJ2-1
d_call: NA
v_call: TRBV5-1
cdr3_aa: CASSLDSYNEQFF
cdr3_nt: TGCGCCAGCAGCTTGGACAGCTACAATGAGCAGTTCTTC

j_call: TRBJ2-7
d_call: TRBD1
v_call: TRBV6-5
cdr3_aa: CASSLTGGPYEQYF
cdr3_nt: TGTGCCAGCAGTCTCACAGGGGGCCCCTACGAGCAGTACTTC

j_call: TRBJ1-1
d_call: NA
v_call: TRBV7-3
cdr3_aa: CASRLNPFDIKNTEAFF
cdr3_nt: TGTGCCAGCAGGTTAAATCCCTTTGACATCAAGAACACTGAAGCTTTCTTT

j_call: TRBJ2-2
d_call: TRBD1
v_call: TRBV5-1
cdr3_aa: CASSFGTASTANTGELFF
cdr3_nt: TGCGCCAGCAGCTTCGGGACAGCTTCGACCGCGAACACCGGGGAGCTGTTTTTT

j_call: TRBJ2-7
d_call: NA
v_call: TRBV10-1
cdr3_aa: CASSEQWGTARYEQYF
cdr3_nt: TGCGCCAGCAGTGAACAATGGGGGACTGCCCGTTACGAGCAGTACTTC

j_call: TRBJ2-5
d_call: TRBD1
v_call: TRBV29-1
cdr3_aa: CSVESGRGETQYF
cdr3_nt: TGCAGCGTTGAATCGGGCAGGGGGGAGACCCAGTACTTC

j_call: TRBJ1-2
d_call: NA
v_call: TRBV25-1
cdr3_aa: CASSAVNYGYTF
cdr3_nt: TGTGCCAGCAGTGCGGTGAACTATGGCTACACCTTC

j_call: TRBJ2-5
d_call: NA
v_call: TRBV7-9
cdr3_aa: CASSLRGGKGETQYF
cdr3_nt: TGTGCCAGCAGCTTAAGAGGGGGAAAGGGAGAGACCCAGTACTTC

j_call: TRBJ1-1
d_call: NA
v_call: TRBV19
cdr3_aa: CASLGRGGLGTEAFF
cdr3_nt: TGTGCCAGCCTCGGGCGGGGGGGCTTGGGCACTGAAGCTTTCTTT

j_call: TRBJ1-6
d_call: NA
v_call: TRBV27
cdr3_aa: CASSLRGRSSYNSPLHF
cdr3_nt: TGTGCCAGCAGTTTAAGGGGCCGAAGCTCCTATAATTCACCCCTCCACTTT

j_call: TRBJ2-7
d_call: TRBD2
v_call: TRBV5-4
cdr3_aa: CASRWSGGAGSYYEQYF
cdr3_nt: TGTGCCAGCAGGTGGTCGGGGGGAGCGGGATCCTACTACGAGCAGTACTTC

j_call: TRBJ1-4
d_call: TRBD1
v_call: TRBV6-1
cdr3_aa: CASSATGGPWKLFF
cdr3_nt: TGTGCCAGCAGTGCGACAGGGGGTCCGTGGAAACTGTTTTTT

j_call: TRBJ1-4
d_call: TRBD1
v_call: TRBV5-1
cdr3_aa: CASSLKLGQEKLFF
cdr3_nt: TGCGCCAGCAGCTTGAAGTTGGGACAGGAAAAACTGTTTTTT

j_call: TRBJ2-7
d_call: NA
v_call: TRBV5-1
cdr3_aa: CASSSVGGPYEQYF
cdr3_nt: TGCGCCAGCAGCTCGGTAGGAGGGCCCTACGAGCAGTACTTC

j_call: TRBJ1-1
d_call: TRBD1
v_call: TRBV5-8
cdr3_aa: CASSPGQGRHNTEAFF
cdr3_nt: TGTGCCAGCAGCCCCGGACAGGGGCGACATAACACTGAAGCTTTCTTT